This T cell receptor beta chain was captured in a study of CD8 T cells in ankylosing spondylitis. It was by quantitative 5'-RACE with molecular barcodes that TCR beta libraries were made. TCRdb passed the 5' RACE reads through MiXCR, listing each CDR3 protein once. The table shows roughly 370,000 distinct CDR3 sequences, with approximately 20% occurring only once. This clonotype occurred a few times. The antigen is unknown. Trimming removed 0 bases from V and 4 bases from J, with 12 bases in between. The CDR3 contains 15 residues. Germline CDR1 and CDR2: LGHNA and YSLEER. The study, taken as a whole, reports: Clones linked to disease, bearing a CD8+ phenotype, were relatively rare in peripheral blood. Certain motif variants had earlier been reported in reactive arthritis synovial fluid and blood. About 8 highly homologous variants made up a TCR beta motif, and this motif appeared characteristic of ankylosing spondylitis blood.

The sample comprised blood, either unsorted or a sorted T cell fraction (not recorded which). The chain combines TRBV4-3 with TRBJ1-1; no definite D call. The receptor was derived from a male donor with ankylosing spondylitis. The CDR3 is CASSQESSRFTEAFF. The CDR3 DNA reads as TGCGCCAGCAGCCAAGAGAGTTCAAGGTTCACTGAAGCTTTCTTT.